Described below is a single T cell receptor (beta chain) sequence and its context. This sample stems from a study of CD8 T cells in ankylosing spondylitis. The CDR3 runs to 17 residues. Germline assignment: CDR1 DFQATT and CDR2 SNEGSKA (reference sequence). Trimming pared 1 base from V and 4 bases from J, leaving 17 bases between. Each CDR3 protein is one row after TCRdb ran MiXCR on the 5' RACE reads. The sample has under 300,000 distinct CDR3 sequences, approximately 11% seen once. V is TRBV20-1 and J is TRBJ1-6; a possible D gene is TRBD1 (5 bases). The sequenced material came from blood, either unsorted or a sorted T cell fraction (not recorded which). This TCR came from a male donor with ankylosing spondylitis or in good health (not recorded which). The CDR3 protein is CSARAPDRPEYNSPLHF. In DNA, the CDR3 is TGCAGTGCTAGAGCGCCTGACAGACCAGAGTATAATTCACCCCTCCACTTT.